The 16 T cell receptor beta chains given below trace back to one sample, sequenced in a study of T cells after yellow fever vaccination. TCRdb reprocessed the 5' RACE reads with MiXCR, giving one entry per CDR3 protein. The sample consists of about 150,000 distinct CDR3 sequences, just over 6.5% of them appearing once. This sample comprised CD4+ T cells sorted from PBMCs, obtained 10 days after the yellow fever booster vaccination. These receptors all stem from a young man who received the YFV17D yellow fever vaccine.

This clonotype was counted many times. This chain joins TRBV12-3 or TRBV12-4 and TRBJ2-1; no clear D. This CDR3 region has 12 residues. Trimming shortened V by 5 bases and J by 6 bases, and 8 bases separated the two germline ends. The CDR3 DNA sequence: TGTGCCAGCAGTGCCTCCCGCAATGAGCAGTTCTTC. Residues: CASSASRNEQFF.

This clonotype occurred a few times. The J gene is TRBJ2-3, the V gene TRBV5-4, with D possibly being TRBD1 (5 bases). V was pared by 2 bases and J by 3 bases, with 16 bases between. The CDR3 spans 16 residues. From germline, CDR1 is SGHNT and CDR2 YYREEE (reference sequence). The CDR3 protein is CASSFIGGRVTDTQYF. CDR3 nucleotide sequence: TGTGCCAGCAGCTTTATCGGCGGCAGGGTGACAGATACGCAGTATTTT.

The chain links TRBV7-2 to TRBJ1-5; D remains ambiguous. CDR1 SGHTA and CDR2 FQGNSA come from the germline V gene. The V and J ends lost 1 base and 0 bases respectively, with 10 bases between them. The CDR3 consists of 16 residues. The CDR3 DNA sequence: TGTGCCAGCAGCTTAGGGGTCGGTCATAGCAATCAGCCCCAGCATTTT. This encodes CASSLGVGHSNQPQHF.

The sample holds many counts of this clonotype. The V gene is TRBV4-2, the J gene TRBJ1-2, with D possibly being TRBD1 (5 bases). The CDR3 runs 15 residues. Deletions cut 3 bases from V and 3 bases from J, with 14 bases between. CDR1 is LGHNA and CDR2 is YNFKEQ in the germline V gene. Written as DNA, the CDR3 is TGTGCCAGCAGCCAGAGAACCGCGGGGGACTATGGCTACACCTTC. Amino acid sequence: CASSQRTAGDYGYTF.

This clonotype was seen ten or more times. The rearrangement joins TRBV27 to TRBJ2-5; tentative D call: TRBD2 (5 bases). This CDR3 is 15 amino acids long. Trimming removed 3 bases at V and 3 bases at J, with 14 bases between. In germline, CDR1 is MNHEY, CDR2 SMNVEV (reference sequence). CDR3 protein: CASSLGSGAEETQYF. DNA of the CDR3: TGTGCCAGCAGTTTGGGGAGCGGAGCCGAAGAGACCCAGTACTTC.

Only one count was recorded for this clonotype. Just one base apart from a much larger clone, this may be a read error. The chain carries TRBV7-6 and TRBJ2-7; 9 bases match TRBD2. Germline lookup yields CDR1 SGHVS and CDR2 FNYEAQ. The CDR3 is 14 residues long. The CDR3 protein is CTSSPGTSFSEQYF. The DNA for the CDR3 is TGTACCAGCAGCCCCGGGACTAGCTTCTCCGAGCAGTACTTC. Drawing the rest from reference TRBV7-6 and TRBJ2-7, the complete variable domain is GAGVSQSPRYKVTKRGQDVALRCDPISGHVSLYWYRQALGQGPEFLTYFNYEAQQDKSGLPNDRFSAERPEGSISTLTIQRTEQRDSAMYRCTSSPGTSFSEQYFGPGTRLTVT.

Of note for this clonotype: At one boundary the junction diverges from the germline segment, which might be a read error. V usage is TRBV3-1 and J usage is TRBJ2-2, with 12 bases fitting TRBD2. The CDR3 has 19 amino acids. Looked up from germline, CDR1 is LGHDT and CDR2 is YNNKEL (reference sequence). CDR3 protein: CACSHPKTGLAGYTGELFF. CDR3 sequence (DNA): TGTGCCTGCAGCCACCCCAAGACCGGACTAGCGGGGTACACCGGGGAGCTGTTTTTT.

This clonotype was counted at least ten times. The CDR3 sequence: CASSPRGGLAGYNEQFF. The CDR3 DNA follows: TGTGCCAGCAGTCCCAGGGGGGGACTAGCGGGATACAATGAGCAGTTCTTC. This chain joins TRBV12-3 or TRBV12-4 and TRBJ2-1, with TRBD2 matching 13 bases. The CDR3 is 17 amino acids. Trimming took 5 bases from V and 4 from J; bases not matched to a gene: 8.

Ten or more counts support this clonotype. This sequence joins TRBV6-1 and TRBJ1-2, with D possibly being TRBD1 (6 bases). The CDR3 spans 16 residues. The V end lost 6 bases, the J end lost 0 bases, and 17 bases lay between the germline ends. Germline lookup yields CDR1 MNHNS and CDR2 SASEGT. The CDR3: CASSSITGRTNYGYTF. The CDR3 coding sequence is TGTGCCAGCAGCTCAATCACAGGGAGAACTAACTATGGCTACACCTTC.

This clonotype was detected many times. The J gene is TRBJ1-1, the V gene TRBV7-2; D unresolved. Deletions cut 5 bases from V and 1 base from J, with 11 bases between. This CDR3 has 14 residues. Germline loops: CDR1 SGHTA, CDR2 FQGNSA. The CDR3 is CASSPNPWNTEAFF. CDR3 DNA sequence: TGTGCCAGCAGCCCCAACCCTTGGAACACTGAAGCTTTCTTT.

This clonotype was counted many times. The chain joins TRBV12-3 or TRBV12-4 to TRBJ2-7; D not resolved. The length of the CDR3 is 14 residues. With 2 bases removed from V and 6 bases from J, the gap between germline ends came to 14 bases. The CDR3 DNA reads as TGTGCCAGCAGTTTAAGCGCGACGATGAGCGAGCAGTACTTC. It codes for CASSLSATMSEQYF.

This clonotype was seen at least ten times. V is TRBV18 and J is TRBJ2-7, with D perhaps matching TRBD1 (5 bases). V shed 4 bases and J shed 3 bases, with 16 bases lying between them. The CDR3 contains 15 residues. Per the germline V gene, CDR1 is KGHSH and CDR2 is LQKENI. The CDR3 DNA sequence: TGTGCCAGCTCACGCGGCAGGGCTTTGGACTACGAGCAGTACTTC. Translation: CASSRGRALDYEQYF.

In this sample, this clonotype turned up many times. V and J are TRBV7-2 and TRBJ2-3; TRBD2 matches 12 bases. J lost 6 bases, V lost 1 base, and 5 bases had no gene match. The CDR3 has 16 amino acids. Germline V gives CDR1 SGHTA, CDR2 FQGNSA. The chain's CDR3 is CASSLGLAGGSDTQYF. As DNA, the CDR3 is TGTGCCAGCAGCTTAGGGCTAGCGGGAGGGTCGGATACGCAGTATTTT.

This clonotype came up many times. This rearrangement joins TRBV20-1 to TRBJ2-5; D remains ambiguous. The V gene's germline CDR1 is DFQATT and CDR2 SNEGSKA (reference sequence). Between the trimmed V and J ends, which lost 6 bases and 0 bases, there was a span of 14 bases. The CDR3 spans 14 residues. This chain's CDR3 is CSAEPLQNQETQYF. The CDR3 nucleotides read TGCAGTGCCGAACCCTTACAGAACCAAGAGACCCAGTACTTC.

This clonotype was observed a handful of times. The gene calls are TRBV4-2 and TRBJ2-7, with D perhaps TRBD2 (5 bases). The germline V gene has CDR1 LGHNA and CDR2 YNFKEQ. Trimming removed 3 bases from V and 3 bases from J, with 15 bases in between. The CDR3 has 15 residues. In nucleotides, the CDR3 is TGTGCCAGCAGCCATGACGCGGGTGGAGACTACGAGCAGTACTTC. Residues: CASSHDAGGDYEQYF.

This clonotype was detected ten times or more. J is TRBJ1-5 and V is TRBV20-1; no clear D. The ends were cut back, 3 bases at V and 2 bases at J, with 8 bases in the middle. The CDR3 totals 13 residues. Looked up from germline, CDR1 is DFQATT and CDR2 is SNEGSKA (reference sequence). CDR3 residues: CSASDGGNQPQHF. The CDR3 DNA reads as TGCAGTGCTAGCGATGGTGGCAATCAGCCCCAGCATTTT.